These T cell receptor beta chains were read from a single sample in a study of T cells in localized non-small cell lung cancer. Generated by immunoSEQ multiplex PCR, the TCRdb table keeps only in-frame clones and is missing some. Here the sample spans fewer than 4,500 clones, 22% being singletons. Sequenced here: lung tumor tissue, sampled before any cancer treatment. All receptors derive from a man aged 18 to 50 with stage II lung adenocarcinoma. Both conserved end residues are trimmed from each CDR3. A D gene is named only where the DNA matches it firmly.

V	D	length	CDR3
TRBV28	NA	13	ASSSPSRNRETQY
TRBV14	NA	15	ASSQVGKGIPVWEQY
TRBV6-8	NA	10	ASSPTVYEQY
TRBV28	TRBD2	13	ASSFASGGAATQY
TRBV19	NA	14	ASGGAGRTGANVLT
TRBV30	NA	11	AWSVGGRETQY
TRBV19	TRBD1	12	ASSASGGHTEAF
TRBV14	TRBD2	14	ASSQSAGTSWQTQY
TRBV7-6	NA	13	ASSPPGDFYNEQF
TRBV12-1	NA	11	ARPGQNTGELF
TRBV6-8	NA	12	ASSYSIPGATQY
TRBV6-8	NA	11	ASSSGSPGELF
TRBV11-3	NA	13	ASRRDSSSYNEQF
TRBV9	NA	13	ASREGNVGNQPQH
TRBV11-3	NA	12	ASSAGAVGTEAF
TRBV6-8	NA	14	ASRTPGRGVTGELF
TRBV9	TRBD1	13	ASSSTGGWDSPLH
TRBV6-8	NA	15	ASSYRGEGSGANVLT
TRBV28	NA	14	ASREQGMGSVYEQY
TRBV11-3	TRBD2	13	ASSRLAGGGNEQF
TRBV14	NA	13	ASSRRQVNTGELF
TRBV30	NA	12	AWTGDNRNQPQH
TRBV6-8	TRBD1	12	ASSNRGGVEKLF
TRBV11-3	NA	13	ASSFSGGRNTEAF
TRBV11-3	NA	12	ASSGQLAKNIQY
TRBV1	NA	13	ASRLTGTGSYEQY
TRBV6-8	NA	11	ASTGPMNTEAF
TRBV5-1	NA	13	ASEGNEGSKGKQY